This T cell receptor beta chain emerged from a study of CD8 T cells in ankylosing spondylitis. Study outcomes and limitations: There was reportedly significant enrichment of clones that were disease-linked in matched ankylosing spondylitis synovial fluid. Ankylosing spondylitis blood seemed to carry a telltale TCR beta motif made of eight highly homologous variants. Peripheral blood samples showed relatively rare disease-linked clones, and these clones were CD8+.

In regard to this clonotype: Its specificity is not known.

The CDR3 runs 13 residues. The germline gives CDR1 DFQATT, CDR2 SNEGSKA (reference sequence). V lost 0 bases to trimming and J lost 6 bases, with 11 bases between them. It was by quantitative 5'-RACE with molecular barcodes that TCR beta libraries were made. TCRdb reprocessed the 5' RACE reads via MiXCR and lists one record per CDR3 protein. The sample shows approximately 25,000 distinct CDR3 sequences, roughly 7.9% of them seen only once. The sequence was obtained from a male donor with ankylosing spondylitis or in good health (not recorded which). The J gene is TRBJ2-5, the V gene TRBV20-1; no definite D call. The sequenced sample was blood. Here the CDR3 DNA reads TGCAGTGCTAGAGATCCAGTGGTTAAGACCCAGTACTTC. Protein product: CSARDPVVKTQYF.